Here is one T cell receptor beta chain with its context. Per the original data handling: Reference gene primer amplification yielded estimated nucleated cell counts. Using immunoSEQ multiplex PCR, the repertoire was profiled, and TCRdb retains in-frame clones only, with some absent. The V and J calls and clone size were taken over from that table, and D and trimming were inferred from the DNA. The data contain approximately 150,000 clones, about 87% of them singletons. These data are taken from a study of blood T cell repertoires in COVID-19. Background on the study: Samples taken during acute and convalescent COVID-19 were collected in the United States, Italy and Spain. PBMCs, B-cell-depleted T cells, or T cells were the source of the cDNA or gDNA that made up the material.

The source material was peripheral blood. The TCR sequence derives from a woman aged 45-60 years with active or convalescent COVID-19.

The CDR3 is CASSLYDGGYGYTF. For the CDR3, the DNA is TGTGCCAGCAGTTTATACGACGGAGGCTATGGCTACACCTTC. The rearrangement joins TRBV28 to TRBJ1-2, with D hard to call. Germline CDR1 and CDR2: MDHEN and SYDVKM. V was pared by 1 base and J by 4 bases, with 10 bases between. The length of the CDR3 is 14 residues.